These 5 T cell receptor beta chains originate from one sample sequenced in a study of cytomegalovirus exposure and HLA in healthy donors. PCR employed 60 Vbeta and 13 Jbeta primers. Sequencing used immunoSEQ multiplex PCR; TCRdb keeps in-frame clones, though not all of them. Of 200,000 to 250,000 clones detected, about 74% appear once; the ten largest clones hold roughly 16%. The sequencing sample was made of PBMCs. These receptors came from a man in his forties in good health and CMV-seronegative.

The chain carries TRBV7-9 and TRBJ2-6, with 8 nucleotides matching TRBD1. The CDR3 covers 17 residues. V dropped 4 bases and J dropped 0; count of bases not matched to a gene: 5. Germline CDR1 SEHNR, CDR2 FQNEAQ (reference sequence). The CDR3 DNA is TGTGCCAGCAGCTCTCGGACAGGGTACTCTGGGGCCAACGTCCTGACTTTC. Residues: CASSSRTGYSGANVLTF.

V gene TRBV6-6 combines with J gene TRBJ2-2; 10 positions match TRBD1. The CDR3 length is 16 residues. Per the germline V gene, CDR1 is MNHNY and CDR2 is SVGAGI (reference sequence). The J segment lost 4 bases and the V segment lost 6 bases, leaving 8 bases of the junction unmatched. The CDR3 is CASSPDRGHGTGELFF. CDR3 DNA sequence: TGTGCCAGCAGCCCCGACAGGGGGCATGGCACCGGGGAGCTGTTTTTT.

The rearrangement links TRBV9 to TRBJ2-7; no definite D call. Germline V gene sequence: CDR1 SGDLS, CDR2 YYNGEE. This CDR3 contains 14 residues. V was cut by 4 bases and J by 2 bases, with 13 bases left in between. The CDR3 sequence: CASSLTTRPYEQYF. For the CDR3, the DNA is TGTGCCAGCAGCCTAACTACGCGCCCCTACGAGCAGTACTTC. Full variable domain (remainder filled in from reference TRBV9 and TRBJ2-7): DSGVTQTPKHLITATGQRVTLRCSPRSGDLSVYWYQQSLDQGLQFLIQYYNGEERAKGNILERFSAQQFPDLHSELNLSSLELGDSALYFCASSLTTRPYEQYFGPGTRLTVT.

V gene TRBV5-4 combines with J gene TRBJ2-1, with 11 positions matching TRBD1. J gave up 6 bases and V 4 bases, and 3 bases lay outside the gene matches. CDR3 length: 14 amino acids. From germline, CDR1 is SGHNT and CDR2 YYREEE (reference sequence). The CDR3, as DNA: TGTGCCAGCAGCGCGGGACAGGGGGGCAATGAGCAGTTCTTC. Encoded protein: CASSAGQGGNEQFF. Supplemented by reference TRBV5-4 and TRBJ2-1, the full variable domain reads ETGVTQSPTHLIKTRGQQVTLRCSSQSGHNTVSWYQQALGQGPQFIFQYYREEENGRGNFPPRFSGLQFPNYSSELNVNALELDDSALYLCASSAGQGGNEQFFGPGTRLTVL.

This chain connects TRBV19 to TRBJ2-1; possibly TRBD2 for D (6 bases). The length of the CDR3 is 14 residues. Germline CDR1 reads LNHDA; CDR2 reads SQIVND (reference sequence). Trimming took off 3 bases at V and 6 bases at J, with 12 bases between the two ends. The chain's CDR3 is CASSMLAEPNEQFF. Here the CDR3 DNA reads TGTGCCAGTAGTATGTTAGCGGAACCCAATGAGCAGTTCTTC.